What follows are 8 T cell receptor beta chains derived from one specimen sequenced in a study of OX40 agonist ivuxolimab in advanced cancers. Method: immunoSEQ multiplex PCR; TCRdb's copy keeps in-frame clones and lacks some. The sample carries roughly 50,000 clones, approximately 93% recorded once. The specimen comprised CD4+ or CD8+ T cells sorted from blood, sampled in a trial of the OX40 agonist ivuxolimab. The receptors were sampled from an adult with an advanced solid tumor such as melanoma, head and neck, liver or kidney cancer.

The chain uses TRBV5-1 and TRBJ1-4; 8 bases line up with TRBD1. In germline, CDR1 is SGHRS, CDR2 YFSETQ. Trimming took 4 bases from V and 0 from J; bases not matched to a gene: 11. CDR3 length: 18 residues. CDR3 bases: TGCGCCAGCAGCCAGTTCTACAGGGGGTTAGCAACTAATGAAAAACTGTTTTTT. Encoded protein: CASSQFYRGLATNEKLFF.

This clone was observed a single time. This chain joins TRBV9 and TRBJ1-1; D call uncertain. The germline V gene has CDR1 SGDLS and CDR2 YYNGEE. The V end was cut by 4 bases, the J end by 3 bases, with 19 bases between. CDR3 length equals 16 residues. This CDR3 reads CASSRASGGRDTEAFF. In nucleotides, the CDR3 is TGTGCCAGCAGCAGGGCTTCCGGTGGGAGAGACACTGAAGCTTTCTTT. The variable domain in full, with the rest retrieved from reference TRBV9 and TRBJ1-1, is DSGVTQTPKHLITATGQRVTLRCSPRSGDLSVYWYQQSLDQGLQFLIQYYNGEERAKGNILERFSAQQFPDLHSELNLSSLELGDSALYFCASSRASGGRDTEAFFGQGTRLTVV.

This sequence joins TRBV27 and TRBJ1-6; D may be TRBD1 (6 bases). Trimming took off 2 bases at V and 0 bases at J, with 11 bases between the two ends. Germline V lookup: CDR1 MNHEY, CDR2 SMNVEV (reference sequence). This CDR3 is built from 17 residues. The CDR3 bases are TGTGCCAGCAGTTTAGGACAGTCTCTCTCCTATAATTCACCCCTCCACTTT. Residues: CASSLGQSLSYNSPLHF.

The chain combines TRBV10-1 with TRBJ2-1, with D maybe TRBD2 (6 bases). Germline CDR1 is WNHNN and CDR2 is SYGVQD (reference sequence). V lost 3 bases and J 7 bases, leaving 16 bases between the germline ends. This CDR3 comprises 15 residues. CDR3 protein: CASSDWGERGNEQFF. For the CDR3, the DNA is TGCGCCAGCAGTGATTGGGGGGAGAGGGGAAATGAGCAGTTCTTC.

This rearrangement joins TRBV6-1 to TRBJ1-4; D is unclear. Germline V gene data show CDR1 as MNHNS and CDR2 as SASEGT. Between the trimmed V and J ends, which lost 3 bases and 5 bases, there was a span of 16 bases. The CDR3 is made up of 16 amino acids. The CDR3 bases are TGTGCCAGCAGTGAGATTCCTATGGGTCTCAATGAAAAACTGTTTTTT. Its protein product is CASSEIPMGLNEKLFF.

V and J are TRBV5-1 and TRBJ2-2, with D unresolved. V was trimmed by 0 bases and J by 2 bases, leaving 8 bases between them. Germline-derived CDR1 and CDR2 are SGHRS and YFSETQ. The CDR3 contains 15 residues. This chain's CDR3 is CASSLVAPNTGELFF. CDR3 nucleotides: TGCGCCAGCAGCTTGGTGGCACCTAACACCGGGGAGCTGTTTTTT.

CDR3 loop: CASSYSFTDTEAFF. DNA of the CDR3: TGTGCCAGCAGTTACTCGTTCACAGACACTGAAGCTTTCTTT. This chain joins TRBV6-5 and TRBJ1-1; D remains unclear. Germline-derived CDR1 and CDR2 are MNHEY and SVGAGI. The CDR3 is 14 amino acids. V lost 0 bases to trimming and J lost 3 bases, with 8 bases between them.

This clone was seen only a few times. The CDR3 sequence is CASSEALRGNQPQHF. The CDR3 DNA is TGTGCCAGCAGTGAAGCGCTTCGGGGGAATCAGCCCCAGCATTTT. The genes are TRBV2 and TRBJ1-5; maybe TRBD1 (5 bases). CDR3 length: 15 amino acids. From germline, CDR1 is SNHLY and CDR2 FYNNEI. V dropped 0 bases and J dropped 4 bases, with 10 bases sitting between them.